This is a list of T cell receptor beta chains from one sample in a study of T cells after yellow fever vaccination. TCRdb itself ran the 5' RACE reads through MiXCR, one entry per CDR3 protein. The sample carries hundreds of thousands of distinct CDR3 sequences, 3.6% recorded once. Sequenced here: PBMCs, sampled on the day of the yellow fever booster vaccination. The origin of the receptors is a man between 18 and 29 years old who received the YFV17D yellow fever vaccine. The CDR3 runs from the conserved cysteine through the conserved F or W. The order of the fields is clone size, J gene, D gene, V gene, CDR3 DNA, CDR3 protein. The D gene is left open where the match is weak. Some rows have no size entry. The others give once, few or many, or a class for an expanded clone.

>many|TRBJ1-5|NA|TRBV5-1
TGCGCCAGCAGCTTGGGTACGGGGAATCAGCCCCAGCATTTT
CASSLGTGNQPQHF
>NA|TRBJ2-3|NA|TRBV7-9
TGTGCCAGCAGTTCCAGGACTACTGGGACGCAGTATTTT
CASSSRTTGTQYF
>many|TRBJ2-6|NA|TRBV10-1
TGCGCCAGCAGCGGTAGGGCAGGGGAACAGGCCCTGACTTTC
CASSGRAGEQALTF
>few|TRBJ2-1|TRBD2|TRBV24-1
TGTGCCACCGGGACTAGCGGCAATGAGCAGTTCTTC
CATGTSGNEQFF
>few|TRBJ2-1|NA|TRBV9
TGTGCCAGCAGCGTAGAGGGCAGTGTGTACAATGAGCAGTTCTTC
CASSVEGSVYNEQFF
>few|TRBJ2-1|NA|TRBV11-2
TGTGCCAGCAGCTTCCCGTTAGCAGCGCAGTTCTTC
CASSFPLAAQFF
>many|TRBJ2-5|NA|TRBV20-1
TGCAGTGCTAGAGATATCGGTTCGGGGTTCGGGCGAGAGACCCAGTACTTC
CSARDIGSGFGRETQYF
>many|TRBJ1-1|TRBD1|TRBV9
TGTGCCAGCAGCGTGGATCCGGGGACAGGGGACACTGAAGCTTTCTTT
CASSVDPGTGDTEAFF
>many|TRBJ2-3|NA|TRBV7-9
TGTGCCAGCAGCTTAGACAATGGGGGCACAGATACGCAGTATTTT
CASSLDNGGTDTQYF
>NA|TRBJ2-3|NA|TRBV23-1
TGCGCCAGCAGTCAATCATTAGACACAGATACGCAGTATTTT
CASSQSLDTDTQYF
>NA|TRBJ1-2|NA|TRBV11-2
TGTGCCAGCAGCTTAAATGGGGTTGGCTACACCTTC
CASSLNGVGYTF
>many|TRBJ2-3|NA|TRBV20-1
TGCAGTGCTCCCAGTTTTAGGGGGGGGCTTCAAGATACGCAGTATTTT
CSAPSFRGGLQDTQYF
>NA|TRBJ1-5|NA|TRBV4-1
TGCGCCAGCAGCCCGTCCAGTCTGAGGGGGATCAATCAGCCCCAGCATTTT
CASSPSSLRGINQPQHF
>many|TRBJ2-7|TRBD1|TRBV6-2/TRBV6-3
TGTGCCAGCAGACCATTTGGGACAGGGAGCGAGCAGTACTTC
CASRPFGTGSEQYF
>many|TRBJ1-1|NA|TRBV15
TGTGCCACCAGCAGCGATCCCGCCAGGAACACTGAAGCTTTCTTT
CATSSDPARNTEAFF
>NA|TRBJ2-7|TRBD1|TRBV6-6
TGTGCCAGCAGCCGACCGGGACAGGGCTTCTACGAGCAGTACTTC
CASSRPGQGFYEQYF
>many|TRBJ2-3|NA|TRBV12-3/TRBV12-4
TGTGCCAGCAGTTTTGGGTCTAGCACAGATACGCAGTATTTT
CASSFGSSTDTQYF
>many|TRBJ2-2|NA|TRBV5-1
TGCGCCAGCAGCTTTACGTCCGCCGACAGGAGCACCGGGGAGCTGTTTTTT
CASSFTSADRSTGELFF
>many|TRBJ2-7|NA|TRBV5-1
TGCGCCAGCAGCTTGGCTCCGGGTACCTACGAGCAGTACTTC
CASSLAPGTYEQYF
>many|TRBJ1-1|TRBD1|TRBV5-4
TGTGCCAGCAGCTTCGGACAGGGGGGAACTGAAGCTTTCTTT
CASSFGQGGTEAFF
>many|TRBJ1-3|NA|TRBV6-1
TGTGCCAGCGGTGAGCCCTCTAGTACCGTGGAACACACCATATATTTT
CASGEPSSTVEHTIYF
>many|TRBJ2-5|NA|TRBV29-1
TGCAGCGCCATTATCCTTGGGACCCAGTACTTC
CSAIILGTQYF
>many|TRBJ2-1|TRBD2|TRBV5-1
TGCGCCAGCAGTCGGGCGGGTAGCGGGGGTATATTAGATGAGCAGTTCTTC
CASSRAGSGGILDEQFF
>few|TRBJ2-6|NA|TRBV5-1
TGCGCCAGCAGCTTCAGTGGCGGCGCGGCCAACGTCCTGACTTTC
CASSFSGGAANVLTF
>NA|TRBJ2-1|NA|TRBV20-1
TGCAGTGCTAGAGACCCAAGCCGGGGGCAGGGTTATGAGCAGTTCTTC
CSARDPSRGQGYEQFF
>many|TRBJ2-7|NA|TRBV10-3
TGTGCCATCAGTGTATGGGGGGGCAGCGGCTACGAGCAGTACTTC
CAISVWGGSGYEQYF
>few|TRBJ2-1|NA|TRBV20-1
TGCAGTGCTAGGAGCTACCCAGGGGGGGCCTACAATGAGCAGTTCTTC
CSARSYPGGAYNEQFF
>NA|TRBJ1-6|NA|TRBV7-2
TGTGCCAGCATGTCCTATAATTCACCCCTCCACTTT
CASMSYNSPLHF
>few|TRBJ2-3|NA|TRBV7-2
TGTGCCAGCAGCTATGACAGCTCCACAGATACGCAGTATTTT
CASSYDSSTDTQYF
>few|TRBJ1-1|TRBD1|TRBV12-3/TRBV12-4
TGTGCCACCTCTCGCGGGACAGGGGTTTTGGGCACTGAAGCTTTCTTT
CATSRGTGVLGTEAFF
>many|TRBJ2-1|NA|TRBV10-3
TGTGCCATCAGTGAGTCTCAATTGGGGCCTGGTTACAATGAGCAGTTCTTC
CAISESQLGPGYNEQFF
>many|TRBJ2-2|TRBD1|TRBV12-3/TRBV12-4
TGTGCCAGCAGTTCGAGGGGGCTTGACACCGGGGAGCTGTTTTTT
CASSSRGLDTGELFF
>few|TRBJ2-5|TRBD2|TRBV20-1
TGCAGTGCTAGTTTGTCTAGCGGGGGGCCCCAAGAGACCCAGTACTTC
CSASLSSGGPQETQYF
>many|TRBJ2-1|NA|TRBV7-3
TGTGCCAGCAGCTTAACGGGCCTCGGTGAGCAGTTCTTC
CASSLTGLGEQFF
>NA|TRBJ2-3|TRBD1|TRBV13
TGTGCCAGCAGCCCCCAGGGGGACCGGCAGGAGTATTTT
CASSPQGDRQEYF
>many|TRBJ2-7|NA|TRBV18
TGTGCCAGCTCATCTCAGGAAGGAAGCGGCTACGAGCAGTACTTC
CASSSQEGSGYEQYF
>many|TRBJ2-1|TRBD1|TRBV30
TGTGCCTGGAAGGGGGCACGGGGTGAGCAGTTCTTC
CAWKGARGEQFF
>few|TRBJ2-6|NA|TRBV5-4
TGTGCCAGCAGGCCCGCCCTTTCCTATGGGGCCAACGTCCTGACTTTC
CASRPALSYGANVLTF
>NA|TRBJ2-1|TRBD1|TRBV11-3
TGTGCCAGCAGCTTCCGGGACAGCCTTTACAATGAGCAGTTCTTC
CASSFRDSLYNEQFF
>NA|TRBJ1-2|NA|TRBV18
TGTGCCAGCTCACCAACGGGGGAATCTAACTATGGCTACACCTTC
CASSPTGESNYGYTF
>NA|TRBJ1-2|NA|TRBV10-2
TGCGCCAGCAGTGAGTCGCGGGGGGGTCGCTATGGCTACACCTTC
CASSESRGGRYGYTF
>NA|TRBJ1-5|NA|TRBV4-1
TGCGCCAGCAGCGGCGTTCAGGGAAATCAGCCCCAGCATTTT
CASSGVQGNQPQHF
>many|TRBJ1-2|NA|TRBV6-6
TGTGCCAGCAGTTCCTTTGAGGGCCGGTCCTATGGCTACACCTTC
CASSSFEGRSYGYTF
>few|TRBJ1-5|NA|TRBV7-8
TGTGCCAGCAGCTTTGGGAGGGGTAATCAGCCCCAGCATTTT
CASSFGRGNQPQHF
>many|TRBJ1-1|NA|TRBV12-3/TRBV12-4
TGTGCCAGCAGTTTAAGGCAACAGAACACTGAAGCTTTCTTT
CASSLRQQNTEAFF
>NA|TRBJ2-2|NA|TRBV5-5
TGTGCCAGCAGTAACCTCGTTTTAAACACCGGGGAGCTGTTTTTT
CASSNLVLNTGELFF
>NA|TRBJ2-6|NA|TRBV7-3
TGTGCCAGCAGCCCCCAGGGCGGACCCTCCTCTGGGGCCAACGTCCTGACTTTC
CASSPQGGPSSGANVLTF
>NA|TRBJ1-1|TRBD1|TRBV30
TGTGCCTGGAGATTGGGGACAGGGAATACTGAAGCTTTCTTT
CAWRLGTGNTEAFF
>many|TRBJ2-1|NA|TRBV20-1
TGCAGTGCTAGACCCCAGGCTTTGCAGTTCTTC
CSARPQALQFF